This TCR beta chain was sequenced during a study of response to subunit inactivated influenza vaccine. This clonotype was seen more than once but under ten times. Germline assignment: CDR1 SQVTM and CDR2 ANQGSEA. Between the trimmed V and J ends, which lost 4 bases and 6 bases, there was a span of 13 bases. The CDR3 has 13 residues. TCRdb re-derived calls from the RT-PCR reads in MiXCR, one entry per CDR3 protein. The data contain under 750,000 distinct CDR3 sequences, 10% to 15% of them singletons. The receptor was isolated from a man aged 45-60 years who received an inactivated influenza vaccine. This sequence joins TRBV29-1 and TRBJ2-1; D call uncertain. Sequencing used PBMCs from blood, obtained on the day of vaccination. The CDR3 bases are TGCAGCGTTGTAGTTCAGGAACCCAATGAGCAGTTCTTC. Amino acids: CSVVVQEPNEQFF.